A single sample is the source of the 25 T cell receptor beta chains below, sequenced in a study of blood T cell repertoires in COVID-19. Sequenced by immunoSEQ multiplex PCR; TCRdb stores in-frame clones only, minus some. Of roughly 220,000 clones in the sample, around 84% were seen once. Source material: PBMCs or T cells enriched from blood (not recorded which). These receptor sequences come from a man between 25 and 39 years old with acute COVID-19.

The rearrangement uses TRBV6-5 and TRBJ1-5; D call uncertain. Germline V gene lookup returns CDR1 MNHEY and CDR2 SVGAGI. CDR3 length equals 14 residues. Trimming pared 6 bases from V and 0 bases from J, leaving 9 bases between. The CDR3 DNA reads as TGTGCCAGCAGCCCCACACCTAGCAATCAGCCCCAGCATTTT. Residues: CASSPTPSNQPQHF.

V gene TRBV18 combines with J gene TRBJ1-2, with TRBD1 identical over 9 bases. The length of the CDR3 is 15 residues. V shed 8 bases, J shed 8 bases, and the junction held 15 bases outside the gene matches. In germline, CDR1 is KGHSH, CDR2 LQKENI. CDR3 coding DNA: TGTGCCAGCACCCGGGACAGGGAGTCCTATGTGGGCTACACCTTC. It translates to CASTRDRESYVGYTF.

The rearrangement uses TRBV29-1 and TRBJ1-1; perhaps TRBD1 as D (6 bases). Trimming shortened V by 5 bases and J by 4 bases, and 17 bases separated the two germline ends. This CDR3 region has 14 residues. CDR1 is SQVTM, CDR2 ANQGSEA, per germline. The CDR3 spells CSVTDGGQATEAFF. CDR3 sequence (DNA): TGCAGCGTTACTGACGGGGGGCAGGCCACTGAAGCTTTCTTT.

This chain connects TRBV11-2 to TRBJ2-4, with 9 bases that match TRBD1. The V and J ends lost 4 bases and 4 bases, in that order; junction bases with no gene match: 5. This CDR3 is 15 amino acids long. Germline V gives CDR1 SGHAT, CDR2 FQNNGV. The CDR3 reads CASSSGQGGKNIQYF. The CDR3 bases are TGTGCCAGCAGCTCGGGACAGGGCGGGAAAAACATTCAGTACTTC.

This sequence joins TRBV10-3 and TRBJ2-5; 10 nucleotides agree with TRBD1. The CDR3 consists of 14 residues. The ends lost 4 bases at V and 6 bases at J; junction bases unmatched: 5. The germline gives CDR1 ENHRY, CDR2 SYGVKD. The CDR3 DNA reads TGTGCCATCAGTGGGGGACAGGGGACGCAGACCCAGTACTTC. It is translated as CAISGGQGTQTQYF.

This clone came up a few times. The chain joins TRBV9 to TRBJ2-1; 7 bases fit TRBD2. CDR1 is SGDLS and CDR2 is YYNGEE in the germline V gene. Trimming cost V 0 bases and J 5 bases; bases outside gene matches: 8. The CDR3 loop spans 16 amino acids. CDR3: CASSVATRGKHNEQFF. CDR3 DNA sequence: TGTGCCAGCAGCGTAGCTACGCGGGGGAAACACAATGAGCAGTTCTTC. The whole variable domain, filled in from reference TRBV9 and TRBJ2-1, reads DSGVTQTPKHLITATGQRVTLRCSPRSGDLSVYWYQQSLDQGLQFLIQYYNGEERAKGNILERFSAQQFPDLHSELNLSSLELGDSALYFCASSVATRGKHNEQFFGPGTRLTVL.

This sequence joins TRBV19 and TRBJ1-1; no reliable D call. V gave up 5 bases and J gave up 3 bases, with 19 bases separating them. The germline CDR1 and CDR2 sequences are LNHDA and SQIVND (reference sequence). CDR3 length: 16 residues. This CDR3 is CASSVILYELYTEAFF. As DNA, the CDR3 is TGTGCCAGTAGTGTGATCCTTTACGAGCTCTACACTGAAGCTTTCTTT.

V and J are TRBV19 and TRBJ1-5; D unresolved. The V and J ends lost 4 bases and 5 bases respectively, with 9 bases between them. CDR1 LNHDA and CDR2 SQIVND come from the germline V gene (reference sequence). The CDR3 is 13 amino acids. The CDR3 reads CASSTLSYQPQHF. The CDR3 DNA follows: TGTGCCAGTAGTACGTTGAGCTATCAGCCCCAGCATTTT.

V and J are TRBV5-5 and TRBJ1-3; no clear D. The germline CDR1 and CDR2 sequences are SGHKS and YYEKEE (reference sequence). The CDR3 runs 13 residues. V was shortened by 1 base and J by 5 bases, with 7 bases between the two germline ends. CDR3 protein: CASSLQVRNTIYF. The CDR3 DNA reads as TGTGCCAGCAGCTTGCAGGTTCGAAACACCATATATTTT.

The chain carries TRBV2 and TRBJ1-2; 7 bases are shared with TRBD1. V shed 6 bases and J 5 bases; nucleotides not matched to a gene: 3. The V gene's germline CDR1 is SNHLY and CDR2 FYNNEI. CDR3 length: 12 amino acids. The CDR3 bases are TGTGCCAGCAGGGCAGGGGGTTATGGCTACACCTTC. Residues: CASRAGGYGYTF.

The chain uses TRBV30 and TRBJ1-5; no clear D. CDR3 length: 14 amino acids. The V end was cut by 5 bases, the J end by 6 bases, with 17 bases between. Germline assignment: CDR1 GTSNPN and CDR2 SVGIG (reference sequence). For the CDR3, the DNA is TGTGCCTGGGCCACGATCGGGGTCTCTCAGCCCCAGCATTTT. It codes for CAWATIGVSQPQHF.

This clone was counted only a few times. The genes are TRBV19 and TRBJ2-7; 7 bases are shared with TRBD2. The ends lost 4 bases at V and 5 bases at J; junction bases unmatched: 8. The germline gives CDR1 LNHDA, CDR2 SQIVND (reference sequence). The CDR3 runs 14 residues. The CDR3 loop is CASSRSGGFNEQYF. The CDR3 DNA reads TGTGCCAGTAGTAGGTCGGGGGGTTTTAACGAGCAGTACTTC.

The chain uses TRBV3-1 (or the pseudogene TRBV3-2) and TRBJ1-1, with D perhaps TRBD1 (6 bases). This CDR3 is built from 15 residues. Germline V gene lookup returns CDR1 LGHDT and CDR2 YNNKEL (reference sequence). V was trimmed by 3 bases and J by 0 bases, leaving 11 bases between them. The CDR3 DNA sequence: TGTGCCAGCAGCCATGAGGACAGAATGAACACTGAAGCTTTCTTT. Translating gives CASSHEDRMNTEAFF.

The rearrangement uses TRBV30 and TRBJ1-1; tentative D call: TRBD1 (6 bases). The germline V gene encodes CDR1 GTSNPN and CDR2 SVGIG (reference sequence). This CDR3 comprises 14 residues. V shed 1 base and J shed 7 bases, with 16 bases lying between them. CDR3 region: CAWSEGGWRGEAFF. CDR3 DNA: TGTGCCTGGAGTGAGGGGGGGTGGAGAGGTGAAGCTTTCTTT.

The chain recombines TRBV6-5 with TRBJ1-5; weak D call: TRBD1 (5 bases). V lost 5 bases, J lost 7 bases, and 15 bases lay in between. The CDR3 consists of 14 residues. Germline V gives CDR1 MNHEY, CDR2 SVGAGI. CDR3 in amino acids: CASSPVGRSQPQHF. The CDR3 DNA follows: TGTGCCAGCAGTCCTGTGGGGCGGAGCCAGCCCCAGCATTTT.

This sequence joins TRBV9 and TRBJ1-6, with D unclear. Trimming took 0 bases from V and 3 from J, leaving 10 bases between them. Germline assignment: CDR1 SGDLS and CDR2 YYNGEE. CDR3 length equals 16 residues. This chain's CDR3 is CASSVGEVIYNSPLHF. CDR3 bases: TGTGCCAGCAGCGTAGGGGAGGTAATCTATAATTCACCCCTCCACTTT.

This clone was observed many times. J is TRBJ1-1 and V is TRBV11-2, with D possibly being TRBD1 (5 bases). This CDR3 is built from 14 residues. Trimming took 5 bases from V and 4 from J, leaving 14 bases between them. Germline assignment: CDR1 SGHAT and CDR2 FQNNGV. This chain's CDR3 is CASSVSQGPTEAFF. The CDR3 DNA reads TGTGCCAGCAGCGTTAGCCAGGGCCCCACTGAAGCTTTCTTT.

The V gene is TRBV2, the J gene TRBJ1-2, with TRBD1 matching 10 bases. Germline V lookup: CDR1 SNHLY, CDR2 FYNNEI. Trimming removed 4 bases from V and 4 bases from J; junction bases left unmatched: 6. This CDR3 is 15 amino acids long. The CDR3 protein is CASSARQGAGYGYTF. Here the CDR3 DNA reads TGTGCCAGCAGTGCCCGACAGGGGGCGGGCTATGGCTACACCTTC.

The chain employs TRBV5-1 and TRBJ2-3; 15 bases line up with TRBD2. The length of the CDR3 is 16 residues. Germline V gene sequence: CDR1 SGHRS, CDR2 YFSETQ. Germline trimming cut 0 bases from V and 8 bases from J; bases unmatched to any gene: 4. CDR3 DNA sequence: TGCGCCAGCAGCTTGGGGACTAGCGGGGGGGCCGTTACGCAGTATTTT. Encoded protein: CASSLGTSGGAVTQYF.

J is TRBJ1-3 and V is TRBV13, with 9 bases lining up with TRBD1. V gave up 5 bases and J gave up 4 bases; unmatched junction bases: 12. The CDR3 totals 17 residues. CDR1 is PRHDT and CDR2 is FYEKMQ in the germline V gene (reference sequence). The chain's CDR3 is CASSHWDRVTFGNTIYF. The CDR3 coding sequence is TGTGCCAGCAGCCACTGGGACAGGGTAACGTTCGGAAACACCATATATTTT.

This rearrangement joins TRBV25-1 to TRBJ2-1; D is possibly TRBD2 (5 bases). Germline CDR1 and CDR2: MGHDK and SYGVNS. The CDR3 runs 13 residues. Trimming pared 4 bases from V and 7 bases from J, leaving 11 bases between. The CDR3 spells CASSVLGPNEQFF. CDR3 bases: TGTGCCAGCAGTGTACTAGGTCCGAATGAGCAGTTCTTC.

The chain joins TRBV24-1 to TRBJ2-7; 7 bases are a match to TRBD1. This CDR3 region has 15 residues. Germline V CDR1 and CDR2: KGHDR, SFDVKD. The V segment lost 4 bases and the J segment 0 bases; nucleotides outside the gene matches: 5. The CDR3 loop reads CATSEGQIGSYEQYF. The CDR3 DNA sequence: TGTGCCACCAGTGAGGGACAGATCGGCTCCTACGAGCAGTACTTC.

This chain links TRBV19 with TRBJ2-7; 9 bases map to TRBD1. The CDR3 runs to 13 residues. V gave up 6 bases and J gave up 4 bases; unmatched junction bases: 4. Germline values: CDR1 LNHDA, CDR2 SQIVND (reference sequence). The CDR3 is CASSWGQGYEQYF. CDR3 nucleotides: TGTGCCAGTAGCTGGGGACAGGGTTACGAGCAGTACTTC.

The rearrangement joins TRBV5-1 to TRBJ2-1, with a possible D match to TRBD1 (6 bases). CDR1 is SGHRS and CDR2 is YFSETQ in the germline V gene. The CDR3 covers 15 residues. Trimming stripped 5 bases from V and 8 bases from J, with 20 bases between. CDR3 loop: CASRRIQGLVDEQFF. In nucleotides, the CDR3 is TGCGCCAGCAGGAGAATTCAGGGGCTCGTAGATGAGCAGTTCTTC.

CDR3 DNA sequence: TGTGCCAGCAGCTTAGATCTAGGGGGACGGGAAAAACTGTTTTTT. Translation: CASSLDLGGREKLFF. The chain couples TRBV11-2 to TRBJ1-4; a weak D match, TRBD1 (6 bases). The CDR3 consists of 15 residues. CDR1 and CDR2 (germline): SGHAT, FQNNGV. Trimming removed 0 bases from V and 8 bases from J, with 13 bases in between.